This T cell receptor beta chain was captured in a study of Ad26.COV2.S vaccination and SARS-CoV-2 variants. Study context: Donor allocation was to the COV1001 Ad26.COV2.S trial arm. Doses of Ad26.COV2.S were injected into muscle once or twice, 56 days apart. Whole-study results and caveats: Overall T cell responses may have been underestimated by the analyses of TCR breadth and depth.

As to this clone: The antigen remains unidentified.

Treatment meaning: some 20 received Ad26.COV2.S at low or high dose, single or two shots; about 5 received placebo; per-sample allocation not given. Repertoires come from day 63 after the first vaccine or placebo injection. Method: immunoSEQ multiplex PCR; TCRdb's copy keeps in-frame clones and lacks some. The sample lists fewer than 900,000 clones; more than 70% were seen once. Germline V gene sequence: CDR1 SNHLY, CDR2 FYNNEI. With 1 base removed from V and 0 bases from J, the gap between germline ends came to 10 bases. This CDR3 is 15 amino acids long. The chain carries TRBV2 and TRBJ2-7; D gene ambiguous. Sample: peripheral blood, taken in a trial of Ad26.COV2.S vaccine versus placebo. This clonotype was sampled from a person between 18 and 60 years old who received the Ad26.COV2.S COVID-19 vaccine or a placebo. In nucleotides, the CDR3 is TGTGCCAGCAGTGAAGGTGTGGGAAGCTCCTACGAGCAGTACTTC. It encodes CASSEGVGSSYEQYF.